These 21 T cell receptor beta chains share one sample of origin, sequenced in a study of T cell changes during pregnancy in multiple sclerosis. Profiled with immunoSEQ multiplex PCR; TCRdb holds only in-frame clones, not every one. The table includes approximately 130,000 clones, over 85% detected once. The sample was peripheral blood, taken before pregnancy. These receptors were taken from a female donor with multiple sclerosis, enrolled in a pregnancy study.

The V and J genes are TRBV6-1 and TRBJ1-5; D is possibly TRBD1 (6 bases). The CDR3 runs 16 residues. The V and J ends lost 0 bases and 2 bases respectively, with 11 bases between them. Germline lookup yields CDR1 MNHNS and CDR2 SASEGT. CDR3 nucleotide sequence: TGTGCCAGCAGTGAAGCGTTAGGGGGAGGCAATCAGCCCCAGCATTTT. It yields the protein CASSEALGGGNQPQHF.

V usage is TRBV5-1 and J usage is TRBJ1-6; 8 bases line up with TRBD1. The germline V gene has CDR1 SGHRS and CDR2 YFSETQ. The V segment lost 2 bases and the J segment 7 bases; nucleotides outside the gene matches: 8. The CDR3 covers 16 residues. CDR3 amino acids: CASSFVQGARNSPLHF. Written as DNA, the CDR3 is TGCGCCAGCAGCTTCGTTCAGGGGGCGAGAAATTCACCCCTCCACTTT.

V usage is TRBV19 and J usage is TRBJ1-2; 8 bases line up with TRBD1. The CDR3 length is 15 residues. Per germline, CDR1 LNHDA and CDR2 SQIVND (reference sequence). Unmatched junction bases numbered 8, after V lost 8 bases and J lost 0 bases. The CDR3 protein is CASLDREHSNYGYTF. The CDR3 DNA follows: TGTGCCAGTCTGGACAGGGAACATTCTAACTATGGCTACACCTTC.

V gene TRBV7-3 combines with J gene TRBJ2-1; 14 bases map to TRBD2. The germline V gene encodes CDR1 SGHTA and CDR2 FQGTGA. The V gene end was trimmed by 0 bases and the J gene end by 7 bases; junction bases not matched to a gene: 5. The CDR3 consists of 17 residues. The CDR3 DNA follows: TGTGCCAGCAGCTTAACTCCGGGACTAGCGGGAGCTAATGAGCAGTTCTTC. Translating gives CASSLTPGLAGANEQFF.

CDR3: CASRRPEGTDTQYF. CDR3 sequence (DNA): TGTGCCAGCAGGCGACCTGAGGGCACAGATACGCAGTATTTT. The chain uses TRBV6-5 and TRBJ2-3; D unresolved. This CDR3 comprises 14 residues. V was shortened by 6 bases and J by 1 base, with 11 bases between the two germline ends. Germline lookup yields CDR1 MNHEY and CDR2 SVGAGI.

The chain is built from TRBV9 and TRBJ2-7; weak D call: TRBD1 (6 bases). Germline CDR1 SGDLS, CDR2 YYNGEE. The CDR3 is 15 residues long. Trimming took off 3 bases at V and 1 base at J, with 14 bases between the two ends. Written as DNA, the CDR3 is TGTGCCAGCAGCGAGGGGACACAAGGATCCTACGAGCAGTACTTC. Its translation: CASSEGTQGSYEQYF.

This clone is a singleton in its sample. The chain uses TRBV27 and TRBJ2-1, with D unclear. The germline gives CDR1 MNHEY, CDR2 SMNVEV (reference sequence). The CDR3 totals 13 residues. With 3 bases removed from V and 4 bases from J, the gap between germline ends came to 7 bases. The CDR3 DNA reads TGTGCCAGCAGTTTCTCACTATACAATGAGCAGTTCTTC. As protein: CASSFSLYNEQFF.

The J gene is TRBJ1-3, the V gene TRBV30; D remains unclear. Germline assignment: CDR1 GTSNPN and CDR2 SVGIG (reference sequence). Trimming took off 2 bases at V and 2 bases at J, with 16 bases between the two ends. The CDR3 consists of 16 residues. CDR3 nucleotide sequence: TGTGCCTGGAGTCCCCCAGGCAGGAGGGCTGGAAACACCATATATTTT. Translation gives CAWSPPGRRAGNTIYF.

The chain couples TRBV5-6 to TRBJ1-1; the D gene is possibly TRBD1 (6 bases). Germline V gene lookup returns CDR1 SGHDT and CDR2 YYEEEE. The CDR3 covers 16 residues. The germline V and J ends were trimmed by 4 bases and 0 bases, with 16 bases remaining between them. CDR3 amino acids: CASSTTGRRLNTEAFF. As DNA, the CDR3 is TGTGCCAGCAGCACGACAGGTAGGAGGCTGAACACTGAAGCTTTCTTT.

The chain employs TRBV10-1 and TRBJ2-5, with a weak D call TRBD1 (7 bases). Trimming stripped 1 base from V and 5 bases from J, with 17 bases between. CDR3 length: 16 residues. Germline V CDR1 and CDR2: WNHNN, SYGVQD (reference sequence). The CDR3 DNA is TGCGCCAGCAGTGAGTTCCGACAGGGAGGCCCCGAGACCCAGTACTTC. Protein product: CASSEFRQGGPETQYF.

This chain connects TRBV6-1 to TRBJ1-4; 8 bases are shared with TRBD1. With 4 bases clipped from V and 7 bases from J, the junction kept 8 bases outside the gene matches. Germline CDR1 and CDR2: MNHNS and SASEGT. This CDR3 spans 15 amino acids. The CDR3 nucleotides read TGTGCCAGCAGTGTATTCAGGGGGCGAGGTGAAAAACTGTTTTTT. This translates into CASSVFRGRGEKLFF.

This clone was found once. The gene calls are TRBV29-1 and TRBJ1-1; D may be TRBD1 (5 bases). Germline V lookup: CDR1 SQVTM, CDR2 ANQGSEA. CDR3 length: 17 amino acids. V was cut by 0 bases and J by 2 bases, with 19 bases left in between. CDR3 DNA: TGCAGCGTTGAAGAATCGATTAAACGGACACCTAACACTGAAGCTTTCTTT. Its protein is CSVEESIKRTPNTEAFF.

In DNA, the CDR3 is TGTGCCAGCAAGACAGGGGCCGCAGCCCACGAGCAGTACTTC. This sequence encodes CASKTGAAAHEQYF. The chain combines TRBV2 with TRBJ2-7, with 8 bases aligning to TRBD1. In germline, CDR1 is SNHLY, CDR2 FYNNEI. There are 14 residues in the CDR3. V shed 7 bases and J 5 bases; nucleotides not matched to a gene: 10.

The genes are TRBV19 and TRBJ2-7, with D unclear. Per germline, CDR1 LNHDA and CDR2 SQIVND (reference sequence). This CDR3 is 14 amino acids long. Trimming removed 5 bases from V and 2 bases from J, with 13 bases in between. The CDR3, as DNA: TGTGCCAGTAGTGCCGACGGGTCCACCTACGAGCAGTACTTC. Residues: CASSADGSTYEQYF.

V usage is TRBV6-1 and J usage is TRBJ1-5, with D possibly matching TRBD1 (5 bases). The CDR3 length is 14 residues. Germline CDR1 MNHNS, CDR2 SASEGT. The V end was cut by 4 bases, the J end by 5 bases, with 12 bases between. Here the CDR3 reads CASSVMPGDQPQHF. As DNA, the CDR3 is TGTGCCAGCAGTGTCATGCCGGGGGATCAGCCCCAGCATTTT.

The chain joins TRBV19 to TRBJ2-5; 8 positions agree with TRBD1. The ends lost 6 bases at V and 2 bases at J; junction bases unmatched: 11. Germline-derived CDR1 and CDR2 are LNHDA and SQIVND (reference sequence). This CDR3 spans 16 amino acids. This CDR3 is CASRRAGTGEQETQYF. DNA of the CDR3: TGTGCCAGTAGGAGAGCCGGGACAGGTGAACAAGAGACCCAGTACTTC. The full variable domain, with the rest looked up from reference TRBV19 and TRBJ2-5, is DGGITQSPKYLFRKEGQNVTLSCEQNLNHDAMYWYRQDPGQGLRLIYYSQIVNDFQKGDIAEGYSVSREKKESFPLTVTSAQKNPTAFYLCASRRAGTGEQETQYFGPGTRLLVL.

V is TRBV14 and J is TRBJ1-2; 9 positions agree with TRBD1. Germline V gene sequence: CDR1 SGHDN, CDR2 FVKESK. With 1 base clipped from V and 0 bases from J, the junction kept 0 bases outside the gene matches. The CDR3 sequence is 15 residues long. CDR3 sequence: CASSQGTGANYGYTF. The CDR3 region has the DNA TGTGCCAGCAGCCAAGGGACAGGGGCTAACTATGGCTACACCTTC.

The CDR3 protein is CASSPPGLAGGRTQYF. In DNA, the CDR3 is TGTGCCAGCAGTCCCCCCGGACTAGCGGGAGGGAGAACGCAGTATTTT. V gene TRBV27 combines with J gene TRBJ2-3; 15 bases line up with TRBD2. The CDR3 contains 16 residues. The V gene end was trimmed by 5 bases and the J gene end by 9 bases; junction bases not matched to a gene: 9. Germline V CDR1 and CDR2: MNHEY, SMNVEV (reference sequence).

CDR3 in DNA: TGTGCCAGCAGCCCAGTTGGGCAAGCCTACAATGAGCAGTTCTTC. Protein product: CASSPVGQAYNEQFF. The rearrangement uses TRBV9 and TRBJ2-1; no definite D call. The length of the CDR3 is 15 residues. Looked up from germline, CDR1 is SGDLS and CDR2 is YYNGEE. Deletions cut 4 bases from V and 2 bases from J, with 13 bases between.

The rearrangement links TRBV9 to TRBJ2-1; D ambiguous. The CDR3 has 15 residues. Germline V gives CDR1 SGDLS, CDR2 YYNGEE. V was shortened by 0 bases and J by 7 bases, with 14 bases between the two germline ends. The CDR3 DNA reads TGTGCCAGCAGCGTAGAGTGGGCTCCGTGGAATGAGCAGTTCTTC. It yields the protein CASSVEWAPWNEQFF.

The rearrangement links TRBV15 to TRBJ2-5; D perhaps matches TRBD2 (5 bases). Trimming shortened V by 5 bases and J by 1 base, and 8 bases separated the two germline ends. This CDR3 comprises 13 residues. CDR1 and CDR2 from the germline V gene are LNHNV and YYDKDF (reference sequence). The CDR3 is CATSGGSQETQYF. The CDR3 DNA sequence: TGTGCCACCAGCGGAGGCAGCCAAGAGACCCAGTACTTC.